The 7 T cell receptor beta chains given below trace back to one sample, sequenced in a study of T cells in Graves' hyperthyroidism and ophthalmopathy. RNA transcripts provided the source from which TCR beta CDR3 regions were amplified. The HTBI primer set drove a first-round RT-PCR of the TCR CDR3. MiXCR, run by TCRdb on the multiplex PCR reads, gives a single entry per CDR3 protein. This repertoire shows about 520,000 distinct CDR3 sequences, roughly 24% found once; its top ten account for around 11%. Sequencing used blood. The source is a woman aged 30 to 39 with Graves' ophthalmopathy.

The chain combines TRBV7-3 with TRBJ1-2; 11 nucleotides align to TRBD1. The CDR3 extends over 14 amino acids. Germline assignment: CDR1 SGHTA and CDR2 FQGTGA. J gave up 7 bases and V 5 bases, and 6 bases lay outside the gene matches. DNA of the CDR3: TGTGCCAGCAGCCTGGACAGGGGGCATTCTGGCTACACCTTC. Its protein product is CASSLDRGHSGYTF.

The V call is TRBV7-2, the J call TRBJ2-6; possibly TRBD1 for D (7 bases). The CDR3 totals 19 residues. Germline V gene data show CDR1 as SGHTA and CDR2 as FQGNSA. V dropped 8 bases and J dropped 1 base, with 24 bases sitting between them. CDR3 loop: CASLQQYAGTVSGANVLTF. The CDR3 region has the DNA TGTGCCAGCTTGCAGCAATATGCGGGGACAGTTTCTGGGGCCAACGTCCTGACTTTC.

The V call is TRBV30, the J call TRBJ2-5; D gene uncertain. The CDR3 is made up of 12 amino acids. Germline values: CDR1 GTSNPN, CDR2 SVGIG (reference sequence). V shed 4 bases and J shed 3 bases, with 9 bases lying between them. The CDR3 sequence is CAWNRVEETQYF. The CDR3 DNA sequence: TGTGCCTGGAATCGGGTGGAAGAGACCCAGTACTTC.

There are many counts of this clonotype. This may be a read error: a much more frequent sequence differs by one nucleotide. The chain links TRBV12-3 or TRBV12-4 to TRBJ1-1; no firm D call. The CDR3 contains 11 residues. Between the trimmed V and J ends, which lost 6 bases and 3 bases, there was a span of 5 bases. CDR3 amino acids: CASRVYTEAFF. The CDR3 nucleotides are TGTGCCAGCAGAGTGTACACTGAAGCTTTCTTT.

This chain uses TRBV25-1 with TRBJ1-3; TRBD1 might be the D (5 bases). This CDR3 region has 16 residues. Germline V lookup: CDR1 MGHDK, CDR2 SYGVNS. The V end lost 3 bases, the J end lost 3 bases, and 15 bases lay between the germline ends. This CDR3 is CASSDWERTGGNTIYF. Written as DNA, the CDR3 is TGTGCCAGCAGTGATTGGGAGAGAACAGGTGGAAACACCATATATTTT.

This clonotype was counted at least ten times. CDR3 amino acids: CASSSSDSYEQYF. The CDR3, as DNA: TGTGCCAGCAGCTCTAGCGACTCCTACGAGCAGTACTTC. The gene calls are TRBV11-3 and TRBJ2-7; D is possibly TRBD2 (6 bases). The length of the CDR3 is 13 residues. The germline gives CDR1 SGHNT, CDR2 YENEEA. Trimming removed 4 bases at V and 0 bases at J, with 7 bases between.

V gene TRBV28 combines with J gene TRBJ2-7; D is ambiguous. The germline gives CDR1 MDHEN, CDR2 SYDVKM. The CDR3 runs 15 residues. V was trimmed by 6 bases and J by 1 base, leaving 16 bases between them. The CDR3 sequence: CASSQPPDGSYEQYF. The CDR3 coding sequence is TGTGCCAGCAGCCAACCCCCCGACGGATCCTACGAGCAGTACTTC.